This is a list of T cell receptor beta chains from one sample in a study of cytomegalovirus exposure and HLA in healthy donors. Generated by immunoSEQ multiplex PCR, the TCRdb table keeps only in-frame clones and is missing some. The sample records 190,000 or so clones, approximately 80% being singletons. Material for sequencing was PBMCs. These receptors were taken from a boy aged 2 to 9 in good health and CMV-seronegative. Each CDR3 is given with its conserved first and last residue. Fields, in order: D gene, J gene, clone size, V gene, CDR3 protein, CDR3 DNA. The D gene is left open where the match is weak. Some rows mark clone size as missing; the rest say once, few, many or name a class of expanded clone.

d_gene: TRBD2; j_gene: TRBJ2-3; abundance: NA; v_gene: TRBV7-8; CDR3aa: CASSPYGGGQDTQYF; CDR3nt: TGTGCCAGCAGTCCCTACGGGGGGGGGCAAGATACGCAGTATTTT
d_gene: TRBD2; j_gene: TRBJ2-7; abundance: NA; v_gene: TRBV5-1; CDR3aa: CASSWGGYDEQYF; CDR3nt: TGCGCCAGCAGCTGGGGAGGGTACGACGAGCAGTACTTC
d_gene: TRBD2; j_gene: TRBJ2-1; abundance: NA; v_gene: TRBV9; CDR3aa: CASSVLSGGAGEQFF; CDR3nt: TGTGCCAGCAGCGTTTTGAGCGGGGGGGCCGGTGAGCAGTTCTTC
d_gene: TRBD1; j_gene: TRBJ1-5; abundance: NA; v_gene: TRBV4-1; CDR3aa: CASSHPLRGRPQPQHF; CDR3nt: TGCGCCAGCAGCCACCCGCTCAGGGGGCGACCGCAGCCCCAGCATTTT
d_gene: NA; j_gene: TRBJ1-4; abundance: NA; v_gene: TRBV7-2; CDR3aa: CASSLNSGRNEKLFF; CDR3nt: TGTGCCAGCAGCCTCAACAGTGGGAGGAATGAAAAACTGTTTTTT
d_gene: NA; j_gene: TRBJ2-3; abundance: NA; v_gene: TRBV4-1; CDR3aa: CASSQVSGKARTDTQYF; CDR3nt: TGCGCCAGCAGCCAAGTGTCCGGGAAAGCACGCACAGATACGCAGTATTTT
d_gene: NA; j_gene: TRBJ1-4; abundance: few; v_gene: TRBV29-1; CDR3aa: CSVTPDRSNEKLFF; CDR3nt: TGCAGCGTTACGCCTGACAGGAGTAATGAAAAACTGTTTTTT
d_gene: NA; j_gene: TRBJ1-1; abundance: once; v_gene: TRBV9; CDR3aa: CASSESTSNTEAFF; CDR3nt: TGTGCCAGCAGCGAATCTACTTCGAACACTGAAGCTTTCTTT
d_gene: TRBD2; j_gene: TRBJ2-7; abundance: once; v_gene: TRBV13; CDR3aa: CASCVAGVAYEQYF; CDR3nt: TGTGCCAGCTGCGTCGCGGGGGTAGCCTACGAGCAGTACTTC
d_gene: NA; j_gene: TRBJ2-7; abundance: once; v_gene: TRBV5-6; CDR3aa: CASSLGGYYEQYF; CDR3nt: TGTGCCAGCAGCTTGGGCGGATACTACGAGCAGTACTTC
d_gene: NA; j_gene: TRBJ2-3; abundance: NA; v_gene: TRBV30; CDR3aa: CAWRRRPQGDTQYF; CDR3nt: TGTGCCTGGAGGCGACGCCCTCAGGGAGATACGCAGTATTTT
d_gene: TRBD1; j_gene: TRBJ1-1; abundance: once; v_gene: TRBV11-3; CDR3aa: CASSPGQGANTEAFF; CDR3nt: TGTGCCAGCAGCCCAGGTCAGGGGGCCAACACTGAAGCTTTCTTT
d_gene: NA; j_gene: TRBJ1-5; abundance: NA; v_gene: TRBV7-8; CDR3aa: CASSFTGYNQPQHF; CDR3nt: TGTGCCAGCAGCTTTACAGGGTACAATCAGCCCCAGCATTTT
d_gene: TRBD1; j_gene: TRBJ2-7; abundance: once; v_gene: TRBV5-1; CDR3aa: CASSPDRGEYKQYF; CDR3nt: TGCGCCAGCAGCCCTGACAGGGGAGAGTACAAGCAGTACTTC
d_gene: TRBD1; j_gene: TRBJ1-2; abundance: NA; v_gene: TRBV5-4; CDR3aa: CASSYIGTGPGYTF; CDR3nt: TGTGCCAGCAGCTACATCGGGACAGGTCCTGGCTACACCTTC
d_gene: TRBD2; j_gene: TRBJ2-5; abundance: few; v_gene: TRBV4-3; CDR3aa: CASSQGLAGAAGETQYF; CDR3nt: TGCGCCAGCAGCCAAGGTCTAGCGGGGGCCGCAGGGGAGACCCAGTACTTC
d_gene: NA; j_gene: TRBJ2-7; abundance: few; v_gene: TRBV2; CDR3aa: CASRKGYEQYF; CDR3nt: TGTGCCAGCAGAAAGGGGTACGAGCAGTACTTC
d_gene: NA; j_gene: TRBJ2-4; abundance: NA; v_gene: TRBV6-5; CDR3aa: CASSYAQRGNIQYF; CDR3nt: TGTGCCAGCAGTTACGCCCAGCGCGGAAACATTCAGTACTTC
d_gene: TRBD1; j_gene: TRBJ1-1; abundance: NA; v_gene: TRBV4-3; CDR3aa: CASSRLTGGVSTEAFF; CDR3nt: TGCGCCAGCAGCCGCCTTACAGGGGGGGTGAGCACTGAAGCTTTCTTT
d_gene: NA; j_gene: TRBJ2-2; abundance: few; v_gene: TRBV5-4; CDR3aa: CASSLGGRQNTGELFF; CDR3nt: TGTGCCAGCAGCTTGGGGGGGAGGCAGAACACCGGGGAGCTGTTTTTT
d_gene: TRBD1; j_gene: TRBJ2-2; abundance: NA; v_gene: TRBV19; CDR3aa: CASSIGDRGLSGELFF; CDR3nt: TGTGCCAGTAGTATAGGAGACAGGGGGCTTAGCGGGGAGCTGTTTTTT
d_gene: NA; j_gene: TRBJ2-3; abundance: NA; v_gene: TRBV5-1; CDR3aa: CASSLRGGGTDTQYF; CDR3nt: TGCGCCAGCAGCTTAAGAGGAGGCGGCACAGATACGCAGTATTTT
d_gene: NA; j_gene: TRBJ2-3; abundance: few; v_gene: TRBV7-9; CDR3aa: CASSLTGVWDTQYF; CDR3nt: TGTGCCAGCAGCTTAACGGGGGTGTGGGATACGCAGTATTTT
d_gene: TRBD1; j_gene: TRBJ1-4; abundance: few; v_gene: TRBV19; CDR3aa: CASSILRDRGEKLFF; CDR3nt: TGTGCCAGTAGTATACTCCGGGACAGGGGAGAAAAACTGTTTTTT
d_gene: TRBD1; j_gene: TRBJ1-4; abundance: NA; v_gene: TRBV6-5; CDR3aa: CASSYWGQGEKKLFF; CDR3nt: TGTGCCAGCAGTTACTGGGGACAGGGGGAAAAAAAACTGTTTTTT
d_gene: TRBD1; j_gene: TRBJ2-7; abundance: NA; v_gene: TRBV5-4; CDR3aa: CASSGDRAGHEQYF; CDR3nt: TGTGCCAGCAGCGGGGACAGGGCCGGTCACGAGCAGTACTTC
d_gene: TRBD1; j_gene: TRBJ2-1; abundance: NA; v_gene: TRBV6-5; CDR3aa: CASWDRGLGEQFF; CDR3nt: TGTGCCAGCTGGGACAGGGGGCTGGGTGAGCAGTTCTTC
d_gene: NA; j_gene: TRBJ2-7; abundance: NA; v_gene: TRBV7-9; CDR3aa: CASSLEGRRSSEQYF; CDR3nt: TGTGCCAGCAGCTTAGAAGGCAGGAGGTCGTCCGAGCAGTACTTC
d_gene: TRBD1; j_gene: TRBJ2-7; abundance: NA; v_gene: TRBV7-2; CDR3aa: CASSSPRDRHNEQYF; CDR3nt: TGTGCCAGCAGCTCACCACGGGACAGGCATAACGAGCAGTACTTC
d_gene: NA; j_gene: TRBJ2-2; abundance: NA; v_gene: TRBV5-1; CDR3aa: CASSPGGRGELFF; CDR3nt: TGCGCCAGCAGCCCGGGGGGCCGCGGGGAGCTGTTTTTT
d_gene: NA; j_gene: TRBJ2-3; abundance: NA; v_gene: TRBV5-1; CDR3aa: CASRQSPWRASTDTQYF; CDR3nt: TGCGCCAGCAGACAGAGCCCGTGGCGGGCGAGCACAGATACGCAGTATTTT
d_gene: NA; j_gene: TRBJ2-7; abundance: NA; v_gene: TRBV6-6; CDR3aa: CASSSILDTYEQYF; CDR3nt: TGTGCCAGCAGTTCCATTCTTGACACCTACGAGCAGTACTTC
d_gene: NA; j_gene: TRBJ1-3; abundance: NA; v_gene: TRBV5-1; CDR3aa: CASSPGTGNTIYF; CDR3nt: TGCGCCAGCAGCCCAGGGACTGGAAACACCATATATTTT
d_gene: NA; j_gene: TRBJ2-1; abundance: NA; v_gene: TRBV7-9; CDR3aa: CASSLALGGILNYNEQFF; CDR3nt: TGTGCCAGCAGCTTAGCGCTGGGGGGTATTTTAAACTACAATGAGCAGTTCTTC
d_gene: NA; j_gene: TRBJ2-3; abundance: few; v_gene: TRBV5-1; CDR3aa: CASSLSSGTDTQYF; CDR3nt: TGCGCCAGCAGCTTGTCCTCGGGAACAGATACGCAGTATTTT
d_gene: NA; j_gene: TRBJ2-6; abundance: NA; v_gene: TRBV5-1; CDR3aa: CASSPTVRSGANVLTF; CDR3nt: TGCGCCAGCAGCCCGACAGTGCGCTCTGGGGCCAACGTCCTGACTTTC
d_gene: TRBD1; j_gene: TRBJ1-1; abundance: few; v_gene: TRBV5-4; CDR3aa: CASSIGQVVGAFF; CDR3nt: TGTGCCAGCAGCATCGGACAGGTGGTTGGGGCTTTCTTT
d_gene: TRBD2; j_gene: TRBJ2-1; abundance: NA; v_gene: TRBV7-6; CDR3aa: CASSLLAGSYNEQFF; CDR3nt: TGTGCCAGCAGCCTTCTAGCGGGTTCCTACAATGAGCAGTTCTTC
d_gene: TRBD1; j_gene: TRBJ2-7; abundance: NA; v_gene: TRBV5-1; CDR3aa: CASSFGQVYEQYF; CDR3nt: TGCGCCAGCAGCTTCGGACAGGTCTACGAGCAGTACTTC
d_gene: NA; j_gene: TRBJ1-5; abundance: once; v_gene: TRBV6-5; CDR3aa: CASTKPGQGNQPQHF; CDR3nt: TGTGCCAGCACCAAACCCGGACAAGGCAATCAGCCCCAGCATTTT
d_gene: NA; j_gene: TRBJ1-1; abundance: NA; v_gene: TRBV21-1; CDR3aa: CASSKEGRQNTEAFF; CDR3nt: TGTGCCAGCAGCAAAGAGGGGCGGCAGAACACTGAAGCTTTCTTT
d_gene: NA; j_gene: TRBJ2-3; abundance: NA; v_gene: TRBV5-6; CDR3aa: CASSQLIDYTDTQYF; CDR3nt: TGTGCCAGCAGCCAGCTTATCGACTACACAGATACGCAGTATTTT
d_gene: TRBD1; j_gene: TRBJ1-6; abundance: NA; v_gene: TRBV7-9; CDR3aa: CASSLDGTALNSPLHF; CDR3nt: TGTGCCAGCAGCTTAGATGGGACAGCCTTGAATTCACCCCTCCACTTT
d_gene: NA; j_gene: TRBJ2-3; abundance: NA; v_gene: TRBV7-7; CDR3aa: CASSRVLGTDTQYF; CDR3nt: TGTGCTAGCAGCCGAGTGCTGGGCACAGATACGCAGTATTTT
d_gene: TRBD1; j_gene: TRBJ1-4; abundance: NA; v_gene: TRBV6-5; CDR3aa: CASSYQGAGEKLFF; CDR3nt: TGTGCCAGCAGTTACCAGGGGGCAGGGGAAAAACTGTTTTTT
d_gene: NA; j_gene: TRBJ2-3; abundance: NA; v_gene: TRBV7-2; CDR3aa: CASSPRTDTQYF; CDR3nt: TGTGCCAGCAGTCCCCGGACAGATACGCAGTATTTT
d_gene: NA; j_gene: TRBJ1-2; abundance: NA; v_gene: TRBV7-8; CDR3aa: CASSLGRVSGYGYTF; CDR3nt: TGTGCCAGCAGCTTAGGCCGGGTATCGGGCTATGGCTACACCTTC
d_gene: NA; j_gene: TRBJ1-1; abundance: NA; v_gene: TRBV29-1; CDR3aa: CSGEPRQVLGAFF; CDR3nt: TGCAGCGGAGAACCCAGACAGGTCCTGGGAGCTTTCTTT
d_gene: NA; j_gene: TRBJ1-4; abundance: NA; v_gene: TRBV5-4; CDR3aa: CASSLVGQEKLFF; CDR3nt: TGTGCCAGCAGCTTGGTAGGACAGGAAAAACTGTTTTTT